Shown below are 3 T cell receptor beta chains from a single sample sequenced in a study of vaccination and CD4 T cells after COVID-19. Treatment defined: 10-day PBMC culture with coronavirus spike peptide pools or control peptides (ViraFEST assay). Which antigens these TCRs recognize remains unknown. The Oncomine TCR Beta short-read assay was what sequenced the DNA obtained from cultured CD4+ T cells. TCRdb independently ran MiXCR on the PCR reads; one entry per CDR3 protein. The table includes around 15,000 distinct CDR3 sequences, under 75% detected once. Sample: CD4+ T cells from blood, cultured in vitro. The receptor set was obtained from a human donor who had recovered from COVID-19.

Turning to this clonotype: The junction differs from germline at one of its ends, possibly a read error. The rearrangement uses TRBV20-1 and TRBJ2-1; D is perhaps TRBD2 (5 bases). Looked up from germline, CDR1 is DFQATT and CDR2 is SNEGSKA (reference sequence). The CDR3 spans 12 residues. CDR3 in amino acids: CSTRERRGEQFF. CDR3 nucleotides: TGCAGTACTAGAGAACGCAGAGGTGAGCAGTTCTTC.

The chain combines TRBV6-1 with TRBJ2-5; 13 bases map to TRBD2. The ends lost 10 bases at V and 3 bases at J; junction bases unmatched: 8. The CDR3 length is 15 residues. Germline values: CDR1 MNHNS, CDR2 SASEGT. CDR3 nucleotides: TGTGCCACCAAAGGACTAGCGGGGGACGAAGAGACCCAGTACTTC. Protein product: CATKGLAGDEETQYF.

The genes are TRBV20-1 and TRBJ1-5; possible D gene TRBD1, 6 bases. The CDR3 has 14 residues. The germline V gene encodes CDR1 DFQATT and CDR2 SNEGSKA (reference sequence). Trimming stripped 0 bases from V and 2 bases from J, with 8 bases between. CDR3 DNA sequence: TGCAGTGCTAGAGAAAACAGGGGCAATCAGCCCCAGCATTTT. Its translation is CSARENRGNQPQHF.